This TCR beta chain was retrieved from a study of spatial heterogeneity in lung cancer. On the study more broadly: The study observed each unique TCR and UMI combination more than ten times on average in raw reads.

This clonotype was seen ten or more times. The CDR3 is 16 residues long. V lost 3 bases and J lost 5, with 17 bases in between. Per germline, CDR1 MDHEN and CDR2 SYDVKM. As to time point: sample taken at primary tumor resection. Sequencing was performed on whole RNA extracted from tumor and nontumor lung tissue, or from frozen PBMC, and the material was left unsorted. Unique molecular identifiers, one per molecule, were present on every TCR cDNA molecule. TCRdb recomputed calls from the 5' RACE reads with MiXCR, one row per CDR3 protein. The sample includes some 38,000 distinct CDR3 sequences, approximately 3% of them seen just once.

This sample comprised normal lung tissue next to the tumor, obtained at surgery. V is TRBV28 and J is TRBJ2-1; D not certain. The receptor comes from a male donor with early-stage non-small cell lung cancer. The CDR3 DNA reads as TGTGCCAGCAGTTTCGGTAGACCGCCTCGGAACAATGAGCAGTTCTTC. Protein sequence: CASSFGRPPRNNEQFF.